The rows below give T cell receptor beta chains drawn from one sample of a study of blood T cell repertoires in COVID-19. TCRdb's table, derived via immunoSEQ multiplex PCR, lists solely in-frame clones and lacks some. The data hold roughly 480,000 clones, with 89% observed a single time. Sequencing input: peripheral blood. These receptors came from a man between 18 and 35 years old with COVID-19, enrolled during active disease. Each CDR3 is given with its conserved first and last residue. D genes are given only for firm matches. Not every row has a clone size; where given, it reads once, few, many or a size class.

TRBD1	TRBV4-2	-	TRBJ2-7	CASSQALGQGGGEQYF	TGTGCCAGCAGCCAAGCGTTGGGACAGGGGGGCGGCGAGCAGTACTTC
-	TRBV7-9	-	TRBJ2-5	CASSILGRQETQYF	TGTGCCAGCAGCATATTGGGGCGGCAAGAGACCCAGTACTTC
-	TRBV7-2	-	TRBJ2-7	CASSLLSFSYEQYF	TGTGCCAGCAGCTTACTATCCTTCTCCTACGAGCAGTACTTC
-	TRBV14	-	TRBJ1-1	CASSQGGLTVAFF	TGTGCCAGCAGCCAAGGGGGGCTTACTGTCGCTTTCTTT
-	TRBV9	-	TRBJ2-7	CASSDTRGATGREQYF	TGTGCCAGCAGCGATACAAGGGGGGCGACAGGGAGGGAGCAGTACTTC
-	TRBV12-3/TRBV12-4	-	TRBJ2-7	CASRRGNVNEQYF	TGTGCCAGCAGGAGGGGGAACGTCAACGAGCAGTACTTC
TRBD2	TRBV11-2	-	TRBJ2-1	CASSLAQLAGGHNEQFF	TGTGCCAGCAGCTTAGCCCAACTAGCGGGGGGGCACAATGAGCAGTTCTTC
TRBD1	TRBV4-2	-	TRBJ2-5	CASSQWDRGTETQYF	TGTGCCAGCAGCCAATGGGACAGGGGAACGGAGACCCAGTACTTC
TRBD1	TRBV4-1	-	TRBJ2-7	CASSLTGDTYEQYF	TGCGCCAGCAGCCTGACAGGGGACACCTACGAGCAGTACTTC
TRBD2	TRBV9	-	TRBJ2-1	CASSVGLAGEVNEQFF	TGTGCCAGCAGCGTAGGGCTAGCGGGAGAAGTCAATGAGCAGTTCTTC
TRBD1	TRBV6-6	-	TRBJ2-5	CASSYGGQGQETQYF	TGTGCCAGCAGTTACGGGGGACAGGGCCAAGAGACCCAGTACTTC
TRBD2	TRBV5-4	-	TRBJ2-5	CASSLGGGRSQETQYF	TGTGCCAGCAGCTTGGGGGGGGGTAGAAGCCAAGAGACCCAGTACTTC
-	TRBV5-6	few	TRBJ2-2	CASSLRQGSGELFF	TGTGCCAGCAGCTTGAGGCAGGGATCCGGGGAGCTGTTTTTT
-	TRBV3-1/TRBV3-2	-	TRBJ2-5	CASSRLRETQYF	TGTGCCAGCAGCCGGTTGAGGGAGACCCAGTACTTC